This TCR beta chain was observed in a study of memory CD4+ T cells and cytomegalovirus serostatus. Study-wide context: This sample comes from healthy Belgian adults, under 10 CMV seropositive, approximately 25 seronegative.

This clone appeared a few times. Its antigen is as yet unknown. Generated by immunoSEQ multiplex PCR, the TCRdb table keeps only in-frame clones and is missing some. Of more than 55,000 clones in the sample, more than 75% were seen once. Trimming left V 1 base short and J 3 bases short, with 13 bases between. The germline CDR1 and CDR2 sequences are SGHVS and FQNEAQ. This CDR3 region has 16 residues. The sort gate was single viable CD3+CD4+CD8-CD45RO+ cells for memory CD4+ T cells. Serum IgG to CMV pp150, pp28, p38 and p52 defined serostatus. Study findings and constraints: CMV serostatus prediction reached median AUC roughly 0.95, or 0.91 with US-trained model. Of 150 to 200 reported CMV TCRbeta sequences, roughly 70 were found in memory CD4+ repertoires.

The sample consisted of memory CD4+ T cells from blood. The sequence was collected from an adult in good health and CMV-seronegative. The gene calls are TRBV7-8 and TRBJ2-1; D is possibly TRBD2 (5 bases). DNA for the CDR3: TGTGCCAGCAGCTTAGGAGCTGGTCGGGACTACAATGAGCAGTTCTTC. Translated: CASSLGAGRDYNEQFF.